This T cell receptor (beta chain) originates from a study of PD-1 blockade in mismatch repair-deficient tumors. A word on this clone: Its cognate antigen is unknown.

Study results and caveats: Rapid post-treatment expansion, then contraction, generally preceding radiologic response, marked tumor-resident clones.

Three pembrolizumab responders had their TCRs sequenced. The assay was immunoSEQ multiplex PCR, and TCRdb's table has in-frame clones only and misses some. The top ten hold roughly 12% of the sample, which has some 130,000 clones, 88% seen once. This CDR3 is built from 15 residues. In germline, CDR1 is MNHEY, CDR2 SMNVEV (reference sequence). Trimming removed 3 bases from V and 4 bases from J; junction bases left unmatched: 6. This receptor was obtained from an adult with mismatch repair-deficient cancer. The chain has TRBV27 and TRBJ2-7; 10 nucleotides line up with TRBD1. Material: peripheral blood, obtained just over 70 weeks after starting pembrolizumab. As DNA, the CDR3 is TGTGCCAGCAGTTTTGGACAGGGGGTTTTGTACGAGCAGTACTTC. Encoded protein: CASSFGQGVLYEQYF.